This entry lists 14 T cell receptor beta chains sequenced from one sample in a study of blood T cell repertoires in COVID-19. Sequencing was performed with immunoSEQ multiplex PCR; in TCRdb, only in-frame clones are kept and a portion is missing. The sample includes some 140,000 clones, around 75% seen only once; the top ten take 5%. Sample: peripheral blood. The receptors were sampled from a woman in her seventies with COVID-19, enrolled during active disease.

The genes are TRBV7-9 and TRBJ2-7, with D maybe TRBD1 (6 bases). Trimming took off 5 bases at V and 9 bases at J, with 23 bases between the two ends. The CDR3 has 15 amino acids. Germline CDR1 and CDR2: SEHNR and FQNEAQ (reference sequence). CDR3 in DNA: TGTGCCAGCAGCGACGACAGGCAACCAAGGCTGGGGCAGTACTTC. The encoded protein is CASSDDRQPRLGQYF.

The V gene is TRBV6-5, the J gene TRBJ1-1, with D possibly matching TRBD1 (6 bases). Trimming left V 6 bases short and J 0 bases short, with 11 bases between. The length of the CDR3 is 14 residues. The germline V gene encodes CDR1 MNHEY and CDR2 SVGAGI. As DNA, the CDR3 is TGTGCCAGCAGCCGGGACATACTGAACACTGAAGCTTTCTTT. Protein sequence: CASSRDILNTEAFF.

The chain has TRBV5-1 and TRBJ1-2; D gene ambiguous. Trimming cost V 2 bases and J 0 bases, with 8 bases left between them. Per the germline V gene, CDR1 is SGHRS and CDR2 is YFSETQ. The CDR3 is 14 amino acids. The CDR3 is CASSFDIANYGYTF. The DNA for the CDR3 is TGCGCCAGCAGCTTCGACATCGCTAACTATGGCTACACCTTC.

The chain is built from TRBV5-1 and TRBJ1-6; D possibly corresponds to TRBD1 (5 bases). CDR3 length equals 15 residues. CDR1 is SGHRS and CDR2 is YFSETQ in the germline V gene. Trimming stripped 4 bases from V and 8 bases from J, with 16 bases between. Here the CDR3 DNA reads TGCGCCAGCAGCGGGGGACCTCCGGGGGATTCACCCCTCCACTTT. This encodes CASSGGPPGDSPLHF.

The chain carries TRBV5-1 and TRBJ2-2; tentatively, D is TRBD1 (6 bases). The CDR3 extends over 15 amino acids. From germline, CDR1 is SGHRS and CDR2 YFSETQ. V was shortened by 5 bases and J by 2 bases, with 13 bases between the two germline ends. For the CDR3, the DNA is TGCGCCAGCAGTGACCGGACAGCTAACACCGGGGAGCTGTTTTTT. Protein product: CASSDRTANTGELFF.

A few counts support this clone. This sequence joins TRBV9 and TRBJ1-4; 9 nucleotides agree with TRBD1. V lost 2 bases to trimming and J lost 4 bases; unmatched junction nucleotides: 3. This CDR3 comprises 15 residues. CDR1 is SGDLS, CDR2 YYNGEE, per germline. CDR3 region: CASSVGQGNNEKLFF. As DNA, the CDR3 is TGTGCCAGCAGCGTTGGACAGGGGAATAATGAAAAACTGTTTTTT. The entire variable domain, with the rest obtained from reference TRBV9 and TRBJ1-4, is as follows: DSGVTQTPKHLITATGQRVTLRCSPRSGDLSVYWYQQSLDQGLQFLIQYYNGEERAKGNILERFSAQQFPDLHSELNLSSLELGDSALYFCASSVGQGNNEKLFFGSGTQLSVL.

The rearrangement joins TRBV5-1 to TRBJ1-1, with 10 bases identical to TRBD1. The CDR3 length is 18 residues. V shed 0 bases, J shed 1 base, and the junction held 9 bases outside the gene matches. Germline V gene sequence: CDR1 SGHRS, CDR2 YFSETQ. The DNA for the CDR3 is TGCGCCAGCAGCTTGGGGGGACAGGGGAGGAGGTCGAACACTGAAGCTTTCTTT. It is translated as CASSLGGQGRRSNTEAFF.

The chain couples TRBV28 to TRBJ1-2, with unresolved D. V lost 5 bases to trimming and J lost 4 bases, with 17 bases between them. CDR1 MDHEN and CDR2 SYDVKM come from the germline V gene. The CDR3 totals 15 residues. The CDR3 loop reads CASSARGGGAYGYTF. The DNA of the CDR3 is TGTGCCAGCAGTGCTCGCGGCGGAGGAGCCTATGGCTACACCTTC.

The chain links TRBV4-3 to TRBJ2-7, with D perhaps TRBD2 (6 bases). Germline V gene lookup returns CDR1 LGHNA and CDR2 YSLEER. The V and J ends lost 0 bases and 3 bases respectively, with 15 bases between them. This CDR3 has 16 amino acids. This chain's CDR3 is CASSQDTGGRGYEQYF. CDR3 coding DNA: TGCGCCAGCAGCCAAGATACCGGGGGTCGGGGCTACGAGCAGTACTTC.

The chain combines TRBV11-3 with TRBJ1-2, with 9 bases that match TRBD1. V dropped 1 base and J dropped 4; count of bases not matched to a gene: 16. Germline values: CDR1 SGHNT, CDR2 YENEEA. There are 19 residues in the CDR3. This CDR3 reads CASSLVNRQTGGVPYGYTF. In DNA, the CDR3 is TGTGCCAGCAGCTTAGTAAATAGGCAGACAGGGGGAGTCCCCTATGGCTACACCTTC.

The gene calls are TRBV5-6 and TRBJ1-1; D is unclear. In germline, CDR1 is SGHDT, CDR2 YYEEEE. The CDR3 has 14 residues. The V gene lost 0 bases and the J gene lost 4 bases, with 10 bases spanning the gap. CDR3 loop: CASSLGVESTEAFF. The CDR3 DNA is TGTGCCAGCAGCTTGGGGGTGGAGAGCACTGAAGCTTTCTTT.

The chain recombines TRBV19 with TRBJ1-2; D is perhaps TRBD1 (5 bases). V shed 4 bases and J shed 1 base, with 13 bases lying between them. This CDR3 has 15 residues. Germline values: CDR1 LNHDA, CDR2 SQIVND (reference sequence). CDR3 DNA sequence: TGTGCCAGTAGTACGAAATTGACAGTTAACTATGGCTACACCTTC. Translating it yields CASSTKLTVNYGYTF.

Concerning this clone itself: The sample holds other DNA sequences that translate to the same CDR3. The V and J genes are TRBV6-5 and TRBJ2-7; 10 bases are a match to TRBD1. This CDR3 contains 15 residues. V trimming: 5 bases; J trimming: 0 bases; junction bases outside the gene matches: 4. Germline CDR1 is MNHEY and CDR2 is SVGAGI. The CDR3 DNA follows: TGTGCCAGCAGTAGGGACAGGGGAGGCTCCTACGAGCAGTACTTC. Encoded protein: CASSRDRGGSYEQYF.

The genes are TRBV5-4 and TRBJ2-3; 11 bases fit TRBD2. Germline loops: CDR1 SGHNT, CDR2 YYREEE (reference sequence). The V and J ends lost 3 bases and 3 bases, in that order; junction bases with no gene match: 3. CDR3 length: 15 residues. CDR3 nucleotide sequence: TGTGCCAGCAGCTCGGGACTAGCGGAAACAGATACGCAGTATTTT. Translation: CASSSGLAETDTQYF.